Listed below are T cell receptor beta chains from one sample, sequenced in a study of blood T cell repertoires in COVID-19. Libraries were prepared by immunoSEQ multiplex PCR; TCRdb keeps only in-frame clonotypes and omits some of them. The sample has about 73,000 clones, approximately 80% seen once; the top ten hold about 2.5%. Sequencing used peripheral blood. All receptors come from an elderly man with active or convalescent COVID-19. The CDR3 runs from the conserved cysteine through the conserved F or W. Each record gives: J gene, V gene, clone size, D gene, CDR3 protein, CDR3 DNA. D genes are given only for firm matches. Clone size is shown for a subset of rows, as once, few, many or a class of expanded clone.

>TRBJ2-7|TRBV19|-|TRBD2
CASSTHTTSGRYMGYEQYF
TGTGCCAGTAGTACCCATACGACTAGCGGGAGGTATATGGGCTACGAGCAGTACTTC
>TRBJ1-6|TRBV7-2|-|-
CASSLQGLFSPLHF
TGTGCCAGCAGCTTACAGGGGTTGTTCTCACCCCTCCACTTT
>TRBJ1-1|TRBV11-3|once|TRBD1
CASSIRQGSTEAFF
TGTGCCAGCAGCATCCGACAGGGTAGCACTGAAGCTTTCTTT
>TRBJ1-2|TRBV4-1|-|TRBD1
CASSIRDRGGGNYGYTF
TGCGCCAGCAGCATCCGGGACAGGGGCGGGGGTAACTATGGCTACACCTTC
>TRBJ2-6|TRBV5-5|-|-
CASSLGQGTSSGANVLTF
TGTGCCAGCAGCTTGGGTCAGGGGACGAGCTCTGGGGCCAACGTCCTGACTTTC
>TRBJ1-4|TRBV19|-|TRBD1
CATVDRGGPTNEKLFF
TGTGCCACCGTCGACAGGGGAGGCCCAACTAATGAAAAACTGTTTTTT
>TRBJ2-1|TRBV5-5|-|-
CASSLRDKAGEQFF
TGTGCCAGCAGCTTGAGAGACAAGGCTGGTGAGCAGTTCTTC
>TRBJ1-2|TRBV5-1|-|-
CASSLSLNYGYTF
TGCGCCAGCAGCTTGAGCTTAAACTATGGCTACACCTTC
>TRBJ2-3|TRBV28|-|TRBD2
CASSFIMAGVQDTQYF
TGTGCCAGCAGTTTTATCATGGCGGGAGTCCAAGATACGCAGTATTTT
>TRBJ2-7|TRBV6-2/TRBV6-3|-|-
CASSPRFRAREQYF
TGTGCCAGCAGCCCTAGGTTCAGGGCTCGCGAGCAGTACTTC